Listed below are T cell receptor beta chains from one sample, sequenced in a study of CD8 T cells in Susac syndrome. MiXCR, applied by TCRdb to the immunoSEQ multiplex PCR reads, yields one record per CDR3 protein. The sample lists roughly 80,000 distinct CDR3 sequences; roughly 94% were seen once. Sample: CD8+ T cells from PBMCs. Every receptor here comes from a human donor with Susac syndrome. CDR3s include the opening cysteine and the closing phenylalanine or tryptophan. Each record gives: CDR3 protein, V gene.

CDR3aa: CASSPDRGLVYGYTF
v_gene: TRBV4-3

CDR3aa: CASSLGRSLGTDTQYF
v_gene: TRBV13

CDR3aa: CASSYSGGTEAFF
v_gene: TRBV12-3/TRBV12-4

CDR3aa: CASSLKADRGVYGYTF
v_gene: TRBV7-9

CDR3aa: CASSQDVTGFEQYF
v_gene: TRBV4-1

CDR3aa: CASSRGPNQPQHF
v_gene: TRBV7-9

CDR3aa: CASLEGGTEAFF
v_gene: TRBV19

CDR3aa: CASKIGTGAFYEQYF
v_gene: TRBV6-2/TRBV6-3

CDR3aa: CSVGRGANTEAFF
v_gene: TRBV29-1

CDR3aa: CASSRRDRPAEQYF
v_gene: TRBV7-2

CDR3aa: CSASDYSNTGELFF
v_gene: TRBV20-1

CDR3aa: CASSDRVRDEQFF
v_gene: TRBV9

CDR3aa: CASSRGQGNYGYTF
v_gene: TRBV7-2

CDR3aa: CASSYRGRVYEQYF
v_gene: TRBV5-6

CDR3aa: CASSPSPLLAREDTQYF
v_gene: TRBV28

CDR3aa: CSARQGQGGREQYF
v_gene: TRBV20-1

CDR3aa: CASSPRHNQPQHF
v_gene: TRBV7-6

CDR3aa: CASRRPATDTQYF
v_gene: TRBV27

CDR3aa: CASSLYEQYF
v_gene: TRBV27

CDR3aa: CASSLDGYEQYF
v_gene: TRBV5-1

CDR3aa: CASPLAGQGNDEQFF
v_gene: TRBV2

CDR3aa: CASSVEGRTPNPQYF
v_gene: TRBV9

CDR3aa: CASSRGQGTDTQYF
v_gene: TRBV4-1

CDR3aa: CASSLDRSYYEQYF
v_gene: TRBV5-4

CDR3aa: CASSPPVPEQFF
v_gene: TRBV6-2/TRBV6-3

CDR3aa: CASSAYRSSYEQYF
v_gene: TRBV6-5

CDR3aa: CASSSWAGSSYGYTF
v_gene: TRBV7-2

CDR3aa: CSVEDGTGSYEQYF
v_gene: TRBV29-1

CDR3aa: CASPPRDRVNSPLHF
v_gene: TRBV6-4

CDR3aa: CATSDYPRTEGKNGYTF
v_gene: TRBV24-1

CDR3aa: CASSPYRGSEKLFF
v_gene: TRBV4-3

CDR3aa: CASSRTGGQGTEAFF
v_gene: TRBV6-1

CDR3aa: CASSEDLRGWTGELFF
v_gene: TRBV2

CDR3aa: CAISESSGSNTEAFF
v_gene: TRBV10-3

CDR3aa: CASSPRRGGYEQYF
v_gene: TRBV18

CDR3aa: CSVEEAGYETQYF
v_gene: TRBV29-1

CDR3aa: CASTPEEGLGTDTQYF
v_gene: TRBV12-3/TRBV12-4

CDR3aa: CSARDFRANTEAFF
v_gene: TRBV20-1

CDR3aa: CASSYWAPETQYF
v_gene: TRBV6-6

CDR3aa: CASSQRLGGDEAFF
v_gene: TRBV4-1

CDR3aa: CASSPSDRALYEQYF
v_gene: TRBV12-3/TRBV12-4

CDR3aa: CSAREGGSYEQYF
v_gene: TRBV20-1

CDR3aa: CASRELAGITDTQYF
v_gene: TRBV5-1

CDR3aa: CSARLPGVMAKNIQYF
v_gene: TRBV29-1

CDR3aa: CASSGGGAETQYF
v_gene: TRBV9

CDR3aa: CATESHSTNEKLFF
v_gene: TRBV24-1

CDR3aa: CASQQGPYGYTF
v_gene: TRBV9

CDR3aa: CASSGGGGEYEQYF
v_gene: TRBV9